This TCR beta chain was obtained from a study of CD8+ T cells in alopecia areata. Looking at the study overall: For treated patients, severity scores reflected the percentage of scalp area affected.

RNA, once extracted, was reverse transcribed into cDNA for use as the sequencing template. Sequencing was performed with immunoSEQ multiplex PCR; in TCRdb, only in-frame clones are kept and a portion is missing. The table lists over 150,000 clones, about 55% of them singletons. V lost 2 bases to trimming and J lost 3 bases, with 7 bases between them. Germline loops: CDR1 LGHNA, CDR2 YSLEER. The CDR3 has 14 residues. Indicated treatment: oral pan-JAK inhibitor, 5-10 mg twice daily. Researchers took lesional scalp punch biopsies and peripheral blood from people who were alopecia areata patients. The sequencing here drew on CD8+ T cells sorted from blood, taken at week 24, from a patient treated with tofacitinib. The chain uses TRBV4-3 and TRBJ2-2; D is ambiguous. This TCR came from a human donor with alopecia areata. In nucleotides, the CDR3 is TGCGCCAGCAGCCAATCTACGGACACCGGGGAGCTGTTTTTT. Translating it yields CASSQSTDTGELFF.